Given below is one T cell receptor (beta chain) in context. Its antigen is not yet known. No qualities accompany the bases; no much larger clone lies one base away. Using the deep immunoSEQ assay, TCR CDR3 regions were amplified from genomic DNA by multiplex PCR. For each cell subset, the extracted genomic DNA was distributed evenly across all wells of several immunoSEQ 96-well plates, and each plate served as one replicate. Each replicate PCR for sorted subsets received about 180 ng genomic DNA, equal to about 30,000 T cell genomes. Purified libraries were quantified with a Qubit 3.0 fluorometer, sized on a Bioanalyzer 2100, and re-quantified with the KAPA Library Quantification kit. Every immunoSEQ 96-well plate was sequenced on a dedicated single-read 150-cycle Illumina NextSeq 550 flow cell. The study's own analysis went as follows. Because the immunoSEQ output held only junctional sequences and lacked quality scores, the filtering could not match the filtering applied to full-length reads. Sequences were annotated with PyIR, a Python wrapper for IgBLAST v1.9, using IMGT germline references to assign V/J genes and CDR3. Reads were filtered out if the reads had weak V/J assignments (E-value above 1e-6), no CDR3, stop codons, out-of-frame junctions, or ambiguous translated residues. V3J clonotypes were defined as sequences sharing an identical inferred V gene, J gene, and CDR3 amino acid sequence. The percentage overlap between two repertoires was calculated by dividing the number of shared unique clonotypes by the size of the smaller repertoire. Richness of each repertoire was evaluated using RTK rarefaction, the Chao1 estimator, and Recon v2.1 estimates of unobserved clonotypes. OLGA was used to compute generation probabilities for all TCRbeta clonotypes that the gDNA method yielded from four donors. TCRdb took over this immuneACCESS table, retaining in-frame rearrangements with V and J assigned. Such tables are incomplete; in checked studies, under half of the missing clones stem from an unresolved V gene, and the remainder is unexplained. V, J and clone size derive from that table, while D and trimming were established from the DNA sequence. This sample lists approximately 720,000 clones; 92% were detected once. Clones ranked in the top ten supply 24% of the sample.

The data belong to a study of shared clonotypes between healthy human individuals (TCRdb year 2020). Regarding the complete study: The cohort included a few men and two women between 18 and 49 years of age. The study deeply sequenced blood TCR repertoires of about five healthy adults to estimate repertoire size and the extent of clonotype sharing between individuals. Between about 0.8 and 9 billion PBMCs per donor were obtained by leukapheresis. Per donor, three plates each were used for CD4 naive and CD4 memory, two for CD8 naive, and one for CD8 memory. To increase sequencing depth and limit assay-specific biases, TCR repertoire library preparation and sequencing were carried out by different laboratories using diverse techniques. Overall study outcomes, separate from this receptor: Because the study included only a small number of donors, the genetic and exposure-history diversity represented was limited. Sampling was restricted to blood, and TCR repertoires in tissues likely differ from the TCR repertoires found in blood. Compared with non-shared clonotypes, clonotypes shared by all four sorted-subset donors had higher generation probabilities. Larger estimated clonotype richness was generally found for naive subsets than for memory subsets. Across a few donors, 5% to 6% of naive CD4, roughly 3.5% of naive CD8, 2% to 2.5% of memory CD4, and approximately 0.4% of memory CD8 clonotypes were shared. Incomplete sequencing was indicated by rarefaction of sorted-subset datasets, despite the large sequencing depth. Pairwise subsampling led to the expectation that sequencing depth would affect the degree of clonotype sharing among donors.

Counted from cysteine to phenylalanine, this CDR3 has 13 amino acids. The DNA shown is the 39-base CDR3, in frame from base 1. CDR1 and CDR2 are drawn from the germline V gene: SQVTM, ANQGSEA. V loses 5 bases at its end and J loses 1 base; junction bases beyond the gene matches: 4. For the CD8 naive samples, CD45RO-negative cells were positively selected for CCR7, yielding a CD45RA+CCR7+ population from which TemRA cells were excluded. The donors were healthy, HIV-negative adults who had no recently reported acute infections or vaccinations. Every donor was a Caucasian adult living in Nashville, Tennessee, USA. Blood was collected by leukapheresis, and PBMCs were isolated by Ficoll-Histopaque density gradient centrifugation and then cryopreserved in liquid nitrogen vapor phase. Purity and quantity of every magnetically sorted T cell population were checked by analytical flow cytometry. Genomic DNA was isolated from each sorted fraction and quantified by UV absorbance on a Nanodrop 2000c.

The source material was naive CD8+ T cells sorted from blood. This specimen's cell subset or site label, interpreted: CD45RA+CCR7+. This TCR was sampled from a man aged 30-40 years in good health. The V and J genes are TRBV29-1 and TRBJ2-7, with TRBD2 identical over 8 junction bases. The DNA sequence is given as TGCAGCGTTTGGCGGGAGGATTCCTACGAGCAGTACTTC. This yields the protein CSVWREDSYEQYF.